This T cell receptor beta chain was recovered during a study of blood T cells in healthy people across ages. A few counts support this clonotype. Using a J-beta primer mix together with a sample-barcoded 5' primer, a second PCR was run for about 6 to 12 cycles. Using its own MiXCR run on the 5' RACE reads, TCRdb lists one record per CDR3 protein. Among roughly 800,000 distinct CDR3 sequences listed, 20% to 30% were seen once. V gave up 3 bases and J gave up 0 bases, with 6 bases separating them. The CDR3 extends over 15 amino acids. CDR1 is SGHAT, CDR2 FQNNGV, per germline. Separately, the same data were catalogued under a study of T cells of mothers and their children.

The TCR was taken from a boy between 10 and 17 years old in good health. This chain joins TRBV11-2 and TRBJ2-6; no reliable D call. Material: blood. The CDR3 sequence is CASSFGPSGANVLTF. The CDR3 region has the DNA TGTGCCAGCAGCTTTGGACCCTCTGGGGCCAACGTCCTGACTTTC.